This record concerns one T cell receptor beta chain sequence. The source of the sample is a study of cytomegalovirus exposure and HLA in healthy donors. The ends lost 7 bases at V and 4 bases at J; junction bases unmatched: 9. The CDR3 is 14 amino acids. The germline CDR1 and CDR2 sequences are SGHDT and YYEEEE. TCRdb keeps only in-frame clones here, not all; method: immunoSEQ multiplex PCR. Here the sample spans 100,000 to 150,000 clones, 85% to 90% being singletons. This sequence was found in a woman aged 18-29 years in good health and CMV-seronegative. The V and J genes are TRBV5-6 and TRBJ2-3; 7 nucleotides match TRBD2. The sequencing sample was made of PBMCs. The CDR3 DNA reads TGTGCCAGCTTACTAGCGCAAATCGCAGATACGCAGTATTTT. Encoded protein: CASLLAQIADTQYF.